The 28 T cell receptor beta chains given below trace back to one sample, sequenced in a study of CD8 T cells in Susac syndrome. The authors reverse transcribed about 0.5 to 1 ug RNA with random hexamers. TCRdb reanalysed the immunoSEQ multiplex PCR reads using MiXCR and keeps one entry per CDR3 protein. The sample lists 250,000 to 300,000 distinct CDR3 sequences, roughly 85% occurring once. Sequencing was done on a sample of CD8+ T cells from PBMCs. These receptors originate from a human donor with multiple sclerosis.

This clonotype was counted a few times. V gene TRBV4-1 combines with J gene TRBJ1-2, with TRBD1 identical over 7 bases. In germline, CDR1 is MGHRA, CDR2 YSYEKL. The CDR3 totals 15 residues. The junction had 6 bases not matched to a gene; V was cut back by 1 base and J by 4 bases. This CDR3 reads CASSQVSEGAYGYTF. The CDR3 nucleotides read TGCGCCAGCAGCCAAGTTAGCGAGGGGGCCTATGGCTACACCTTC.

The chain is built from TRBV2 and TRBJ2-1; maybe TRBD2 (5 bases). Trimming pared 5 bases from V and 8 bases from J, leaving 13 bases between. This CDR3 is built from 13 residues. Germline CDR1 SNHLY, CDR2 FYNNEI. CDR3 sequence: CASSPPASYEQFF. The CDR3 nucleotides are TGTGCCAGCAGTCCACCGGCTAGCTATGAGCAGTTCTTC.

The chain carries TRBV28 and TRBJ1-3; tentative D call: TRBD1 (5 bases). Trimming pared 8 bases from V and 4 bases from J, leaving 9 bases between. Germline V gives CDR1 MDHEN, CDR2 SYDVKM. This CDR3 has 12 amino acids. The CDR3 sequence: CASQGSGNTIYF. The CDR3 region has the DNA TGTGCCAGCCAGGGCTCGGGAAACACCATATATTTT.

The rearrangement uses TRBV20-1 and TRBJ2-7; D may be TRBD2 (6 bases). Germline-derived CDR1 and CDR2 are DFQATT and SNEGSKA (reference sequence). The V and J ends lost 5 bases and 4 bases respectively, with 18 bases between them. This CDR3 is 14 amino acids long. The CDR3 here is CSAGGRDLYYEQYF. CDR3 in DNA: TGCAGTGCTGGAGGCCGGGACTTATATTACGAGCAGTACTTC.

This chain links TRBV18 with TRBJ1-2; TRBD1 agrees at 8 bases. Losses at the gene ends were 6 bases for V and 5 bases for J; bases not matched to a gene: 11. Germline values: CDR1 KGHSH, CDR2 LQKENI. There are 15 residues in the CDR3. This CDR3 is CASSPTPGGAYGYTF. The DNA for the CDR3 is TGTGCCAGCTCCCCTACCCCAGGGGGCGCTTATGGCTACACCTTC. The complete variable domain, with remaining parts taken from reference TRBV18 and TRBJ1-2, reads NAGVMQNPRHLVRRRGQEARLRCSPMKGHSHVYWYRQLPEEGLKFMVYLQKENIIDESGMPKERFSAEFPKEGPSILRIQQVVRGDSAAYFCASSPTPGGAYGYTFGSGTRLTVV.

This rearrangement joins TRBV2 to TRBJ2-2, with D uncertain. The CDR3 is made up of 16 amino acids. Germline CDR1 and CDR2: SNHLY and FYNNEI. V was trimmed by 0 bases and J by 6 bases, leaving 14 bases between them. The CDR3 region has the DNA TGTGCCAGCAGTGAAGCTAGGGCCTCGTACGCCGGGGAGCTGTTTTTT. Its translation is CASSEARASYAGELFF. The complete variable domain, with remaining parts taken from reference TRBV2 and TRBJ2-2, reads EPEVTQTPSHQVTQMGQEVILRCVPISNHLYFYWYRQILGQKVEFLVSFYNNEISEKSEIFDDQFSVERPDGSNFTLKIRSTKLEDSAMYFCASSEARASYAGELFFGEGSRLTVL.

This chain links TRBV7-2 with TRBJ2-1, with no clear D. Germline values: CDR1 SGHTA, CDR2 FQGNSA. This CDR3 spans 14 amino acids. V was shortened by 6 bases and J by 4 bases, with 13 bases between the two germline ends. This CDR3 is CASRFSAGYNEQFF. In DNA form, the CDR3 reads TGTGCCAGCAGGTTTTCGGCCGGGTACAATGAGCAGTTCTTC. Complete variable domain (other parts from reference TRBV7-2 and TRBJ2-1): GAGVSQSPSNKVTEKGKDVELRCDPISGHTALYWYRQSLGQGLEFLIYFQGNSAPDKSGLPSDRFSAERTGGSVSTLTIQRTQQEDSAVYLCASRFSAGYNEQFFGPGTRLTVL.

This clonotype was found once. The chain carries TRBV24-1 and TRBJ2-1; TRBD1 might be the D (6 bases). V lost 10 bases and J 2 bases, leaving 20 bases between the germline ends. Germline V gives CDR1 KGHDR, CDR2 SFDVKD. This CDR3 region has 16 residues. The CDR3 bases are TGTGCCACTGAAAAGGACAGCCCTAACCCCTACAATGAGCAGTTCTTC. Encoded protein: CATEKDSPNPYNEQFF.

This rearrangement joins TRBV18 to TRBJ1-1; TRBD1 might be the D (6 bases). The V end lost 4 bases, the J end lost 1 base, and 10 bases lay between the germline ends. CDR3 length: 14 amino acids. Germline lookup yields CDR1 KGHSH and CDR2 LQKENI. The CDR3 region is CASSLGAQNTEAFF. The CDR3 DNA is TGTGCCAGCTCACTGGGGGCCCAGAACACTGAAGCTTTCTTT.

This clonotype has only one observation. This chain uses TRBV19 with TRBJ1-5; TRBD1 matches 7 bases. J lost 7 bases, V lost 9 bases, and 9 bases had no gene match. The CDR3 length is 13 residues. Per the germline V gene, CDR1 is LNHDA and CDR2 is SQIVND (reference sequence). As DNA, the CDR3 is TGTGCCAGCCGTACAGGGGATGTCCAGCCCCAGCATTTT. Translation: CASRTGDVQPQHF. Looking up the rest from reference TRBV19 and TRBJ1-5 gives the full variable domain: DGGITQSPKYLFRKEGQNVTLSCEQNLNHDAMYWYRQDPGQGLRLIYYSQIVNDFQKGDIAEGYSVSREKKESFPLTVTSAQKNPTAFYLCASRTGDVQPQHFGDGTRLSIL.

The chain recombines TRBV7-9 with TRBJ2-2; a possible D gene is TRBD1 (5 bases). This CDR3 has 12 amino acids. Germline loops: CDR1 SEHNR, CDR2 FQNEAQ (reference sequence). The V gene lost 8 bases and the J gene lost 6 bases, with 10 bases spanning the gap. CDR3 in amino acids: CASDRPPGELFF. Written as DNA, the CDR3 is TGTGCCAGCGACAGACCCCCCGGGGAGCTGTTTTTT.

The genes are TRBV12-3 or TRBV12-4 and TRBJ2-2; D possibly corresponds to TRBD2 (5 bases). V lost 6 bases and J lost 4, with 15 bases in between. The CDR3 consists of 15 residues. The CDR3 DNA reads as TGTGCCAGCAGAGAGGGAATATTACCCACCGGGGAGCTGTTTTTT. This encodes CASREGILPTGELFF.

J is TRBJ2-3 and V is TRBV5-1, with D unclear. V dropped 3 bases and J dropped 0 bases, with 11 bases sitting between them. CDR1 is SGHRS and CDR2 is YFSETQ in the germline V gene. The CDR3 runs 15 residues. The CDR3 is CASSWDRPSTDTQYF. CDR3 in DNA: TGCGCCAGCAGCTGGGATCGCCCTAGCACAGATACGCAGTATTTT.

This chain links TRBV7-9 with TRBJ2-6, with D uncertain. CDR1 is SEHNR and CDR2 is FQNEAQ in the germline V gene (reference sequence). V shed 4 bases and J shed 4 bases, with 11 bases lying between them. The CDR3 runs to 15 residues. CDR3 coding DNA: TGTGCCAGCAGCTACAAACGCTTGGGGGCCAACGTCCTGACTTTC. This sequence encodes CASSYKRLGANVLTF.

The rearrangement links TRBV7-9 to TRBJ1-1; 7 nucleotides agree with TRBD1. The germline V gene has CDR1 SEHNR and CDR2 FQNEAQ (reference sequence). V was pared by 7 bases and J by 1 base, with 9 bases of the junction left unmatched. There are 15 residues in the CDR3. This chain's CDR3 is CASILPGQTNTEAFF. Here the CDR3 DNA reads TGTGCCAGCATTCTCCCGGGACAGACGAACACTGAAGCTTTCTTT.

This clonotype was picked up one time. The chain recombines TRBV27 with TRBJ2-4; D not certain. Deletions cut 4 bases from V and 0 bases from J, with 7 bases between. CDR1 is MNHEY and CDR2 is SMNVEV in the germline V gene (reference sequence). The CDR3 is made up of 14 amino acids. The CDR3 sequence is CASSSALAKNIQYF. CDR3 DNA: TGTGCCAGCAGTTCGGCGCTAGCCAAAAACATTCAGTACTTC.

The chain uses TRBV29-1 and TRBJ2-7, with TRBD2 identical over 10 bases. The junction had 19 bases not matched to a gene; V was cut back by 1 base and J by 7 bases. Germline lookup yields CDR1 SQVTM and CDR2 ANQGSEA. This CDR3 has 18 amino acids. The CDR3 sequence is CSVEGPPLSSGSLGEQYF. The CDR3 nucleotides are TGCAGCGTTGAAGGACCTCCTCTGTCTAGCGGGAGTCTGGGAGAGCAGTACTTC.

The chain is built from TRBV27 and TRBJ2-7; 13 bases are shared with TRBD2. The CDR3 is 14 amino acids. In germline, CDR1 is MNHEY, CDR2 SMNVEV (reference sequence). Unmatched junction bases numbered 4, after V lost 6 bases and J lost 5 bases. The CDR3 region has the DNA TGTGCCAGCAGCGGACTAGCGGGAGTAAACGAGCAGTACTTC. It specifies CASSGLAGVNEQYF.

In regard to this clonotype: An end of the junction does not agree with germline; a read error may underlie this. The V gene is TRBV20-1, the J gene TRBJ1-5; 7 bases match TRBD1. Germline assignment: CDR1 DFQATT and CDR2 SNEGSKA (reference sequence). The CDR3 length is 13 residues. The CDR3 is CSTSDRVNQPQHF. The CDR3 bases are TGCAGTACTAGCGACAGGGTAAATCAGCCCCAGCATTTT.

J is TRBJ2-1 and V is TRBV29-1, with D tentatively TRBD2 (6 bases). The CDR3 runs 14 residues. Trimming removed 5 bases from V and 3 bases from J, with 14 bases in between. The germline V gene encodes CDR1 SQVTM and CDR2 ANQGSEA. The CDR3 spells CSVTLDGSYNEQFF. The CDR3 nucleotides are TGCAGCGTTACTTTAGACGGGAGCTACAATGAGCAGTTCTTC.

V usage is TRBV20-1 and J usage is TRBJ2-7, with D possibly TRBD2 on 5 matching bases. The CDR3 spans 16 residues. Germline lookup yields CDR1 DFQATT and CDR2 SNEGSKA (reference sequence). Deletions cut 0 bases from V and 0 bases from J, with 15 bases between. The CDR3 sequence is CSARDVQRRDSYEQYF. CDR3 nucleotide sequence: TGCAGTGCTAGAGATGTACAGCGGAGAGACTCCTACGAGCAGTACTTC.

The CDR3 sequence: CSARMPGSYEQYF. DNA of the CDR3: TGCAGTGCTAGAATGCCAGGGTCCTACGAGCAGTACTTC. V gene TRBV20-1 combines with J gene TRBJ2-7, with D possibly being TRBD1 (5 bases). Germline-derived CDR1 and CDR2 are DFQATT and SNEGSKA (reference sequence). The length of the CDR3 is 13 residues. The V end lost 2 bases, the J end lost 1 base, and 9 bases lay between the germline ends.

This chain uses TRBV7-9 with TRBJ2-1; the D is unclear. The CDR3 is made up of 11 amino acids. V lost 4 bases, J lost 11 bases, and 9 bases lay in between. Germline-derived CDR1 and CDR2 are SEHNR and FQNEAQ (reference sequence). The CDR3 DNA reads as TGTGCCAGCAGCTACGGTGGGAAGCAGTTCTTC. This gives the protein CASSYGGKQFF.

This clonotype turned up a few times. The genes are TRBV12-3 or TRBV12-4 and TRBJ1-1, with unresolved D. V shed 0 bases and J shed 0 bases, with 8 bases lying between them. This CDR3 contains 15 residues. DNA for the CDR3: TGTGCCAGCAGTTTAGCACAGACTATGAACACTGAAGCTTTCTTT. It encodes CASSLAQTMNTEAFF.

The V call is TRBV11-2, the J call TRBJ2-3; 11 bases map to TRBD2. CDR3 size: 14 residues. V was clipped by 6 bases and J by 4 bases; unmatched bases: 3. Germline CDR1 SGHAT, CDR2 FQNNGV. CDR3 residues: CASRASGRSDTQYF. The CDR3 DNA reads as TGTGCCAGCAGAGCTAGCGGGAGGTCAGATACGCAGTATTTT.

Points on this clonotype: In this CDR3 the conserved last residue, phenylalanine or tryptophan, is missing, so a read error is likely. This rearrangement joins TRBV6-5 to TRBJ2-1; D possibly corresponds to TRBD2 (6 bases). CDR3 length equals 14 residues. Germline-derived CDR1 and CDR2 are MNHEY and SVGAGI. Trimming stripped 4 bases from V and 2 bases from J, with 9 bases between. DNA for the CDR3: TGTGCCAGCAGTTTGCGGGGCGCCTACAATGAGCAGTTCCTC. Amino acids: CASSLRGAYNEQFL.

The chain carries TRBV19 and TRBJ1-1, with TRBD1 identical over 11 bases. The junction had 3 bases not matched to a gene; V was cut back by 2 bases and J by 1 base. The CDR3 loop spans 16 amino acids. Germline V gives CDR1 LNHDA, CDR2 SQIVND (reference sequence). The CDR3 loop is CASSIRTGGPNTEAFF. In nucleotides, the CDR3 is TGTGCCAGTAGTATAAGGACAGGGGGCCCGAACACTGAAGCTTTCTTT.

This chain's CDR3 is CASSPWWQGAGETQYF. Here the CDR3 DNA reads TGTGCCAGCAGTCCTTGGTGGCAGGGAGCTGGGGAGACCCAGTACTTC. The chain has TRBV27 and TRBJ2-5; D may be TRBD1 or TRBD2 (5 bases each). In germline, CDR1 is MNHEY, CDR2 SMNVEV (reference sequence). This CDR3 comprises 16 residues. V was trimmed by 5 bases and J by 5 bases, leaving 21 bases between them.